What follows describes a single T cell receptor beta chain. Here immunoSEQ multiplex PCR was the method, and the copy in TCRdb shows in-frame clones only, minus some. Of some 61,000 clones in the sample, approximately 71% were seen once. The source of the sample is a study of cytotoxic CD8 clonotypes in ibrutinib-treated CLL. The specimen was PBMCs, collected after 12 months of ibrutinib treatment. The TCR originated in a human donor with chronic lymphocytic leukemia.

CDR3 amino acids: CASSSSGQGHNEKLFF. The CDR3 DNA follows: TGTGCCAGCAGTTCCTCGGGACAGGGACATAATGAAAAACTGTTTTTT. The V call is TRBV28, the J call TRBJ1-4, with 9 bases lining up with TRBD1. Per the germline V gene, CDR1 is MDHEN and CDR2 is SYDVKM. J lost 4 bases, V lost 4 bases, and 7 bases had no gene match. This CDR3 contains 16 residues.